This T cell receptor beta chain is from a study of T cell changes during pregnancy in multiple sclerosis. This clone was found once. Libraries were prepared by immunoSEQ multiplex PCR; TCRdb keeps only in-frame clonotypes and omits some of them. The data show 60,000 or so clones, with 90% seen just once and more than 2% held by the top ten. The trim removed 1 base at V and 3 bases at J, leaving 11 bases unmatched. Looked up from germline, CDR1 is MNHNS and CDR2 is SASEGT. The CDR3 covers 18 residues. V usage is TRBV6-1 and J usage is TRBJ2-1, with 8 bases aligning to TRBD2. Sequencing was performed on peripheral blood, taken in the second trimester of pregnancy. This sequence originates from a female donor in good health, enrolled as a control in a pregnancy study. The chain's CDR3 is CASSEDGLALRGYNEQFF. The CDR3 coding sequence is TGTGCCAGCAGTGAAGACGGACTAGCACTACGGGGCTACAATGAGCAGTTCTTC.